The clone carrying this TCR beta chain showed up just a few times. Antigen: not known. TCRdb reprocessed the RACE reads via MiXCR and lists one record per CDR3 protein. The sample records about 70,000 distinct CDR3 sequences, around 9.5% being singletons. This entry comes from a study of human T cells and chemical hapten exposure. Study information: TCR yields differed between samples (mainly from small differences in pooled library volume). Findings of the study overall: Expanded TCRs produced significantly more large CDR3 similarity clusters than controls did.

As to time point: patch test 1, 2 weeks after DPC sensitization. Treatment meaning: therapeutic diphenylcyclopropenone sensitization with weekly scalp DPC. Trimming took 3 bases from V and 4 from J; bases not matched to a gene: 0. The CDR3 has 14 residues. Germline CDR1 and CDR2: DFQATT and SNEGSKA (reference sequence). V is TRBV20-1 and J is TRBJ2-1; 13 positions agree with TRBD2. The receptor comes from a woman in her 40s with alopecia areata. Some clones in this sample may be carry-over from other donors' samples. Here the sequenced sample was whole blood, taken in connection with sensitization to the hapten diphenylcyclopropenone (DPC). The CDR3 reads CSARTSGGYNEQFF. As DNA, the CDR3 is TGCAGTGCTAGGACTAGCGGGGGGTACAATGAGCAGTTCTTC.